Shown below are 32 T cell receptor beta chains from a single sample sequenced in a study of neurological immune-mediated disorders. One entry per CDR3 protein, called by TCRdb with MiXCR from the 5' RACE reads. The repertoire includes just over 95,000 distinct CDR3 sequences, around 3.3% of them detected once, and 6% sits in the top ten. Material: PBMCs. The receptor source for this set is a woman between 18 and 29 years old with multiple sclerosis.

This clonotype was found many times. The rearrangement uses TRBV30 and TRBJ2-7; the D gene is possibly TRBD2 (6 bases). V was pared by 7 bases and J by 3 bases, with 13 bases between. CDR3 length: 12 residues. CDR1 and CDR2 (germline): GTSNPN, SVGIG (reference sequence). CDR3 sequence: CAFSSDDYEQYF. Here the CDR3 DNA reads TGTGCCTTTTCTAGCGACGACTACGAGCAGTACTTC.

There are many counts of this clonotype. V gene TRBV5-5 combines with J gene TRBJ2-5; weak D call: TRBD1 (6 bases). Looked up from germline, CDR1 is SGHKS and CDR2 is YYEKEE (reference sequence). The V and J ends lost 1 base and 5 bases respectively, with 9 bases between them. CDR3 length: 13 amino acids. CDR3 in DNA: TGTGCCAGCAGCTTGTACAGGGACGAGACCCAGTACTTC. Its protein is CASSLYRDETQYF.

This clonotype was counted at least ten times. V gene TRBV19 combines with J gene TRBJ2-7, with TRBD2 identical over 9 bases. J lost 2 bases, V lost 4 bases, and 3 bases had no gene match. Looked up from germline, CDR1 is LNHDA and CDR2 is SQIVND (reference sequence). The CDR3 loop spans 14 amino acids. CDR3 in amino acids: CASSKTSGTYEQYF. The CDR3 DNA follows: TGTGCCAGTAGTAAGACTAGCGGCACCTACGAGCAGTACTTC.

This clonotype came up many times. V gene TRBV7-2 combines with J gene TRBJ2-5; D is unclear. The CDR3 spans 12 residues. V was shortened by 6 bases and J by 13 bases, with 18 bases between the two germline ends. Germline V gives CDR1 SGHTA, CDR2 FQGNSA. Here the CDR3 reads CASSLLGSLPYF. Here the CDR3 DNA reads TGTGCCAGCAGTCTGCTGGGCAGCCTTCCGTACTTC.

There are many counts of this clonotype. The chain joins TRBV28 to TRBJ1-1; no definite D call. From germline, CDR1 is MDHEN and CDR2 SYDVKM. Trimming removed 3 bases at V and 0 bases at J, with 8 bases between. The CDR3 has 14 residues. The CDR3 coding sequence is TGTGCCAGCAGTTTTCTTAACCTGAACACTGAAGCTTTCTTT. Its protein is CASSFLNLNTEAFF.

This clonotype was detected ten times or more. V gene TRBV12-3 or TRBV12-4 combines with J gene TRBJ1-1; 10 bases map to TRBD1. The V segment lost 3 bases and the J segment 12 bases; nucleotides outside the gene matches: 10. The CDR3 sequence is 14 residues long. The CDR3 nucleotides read TGTGCCAGCAGTTTGGGACAGGGGCTCCTAAGAACTTTCTTT. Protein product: CASSLGQGLLRTFF.

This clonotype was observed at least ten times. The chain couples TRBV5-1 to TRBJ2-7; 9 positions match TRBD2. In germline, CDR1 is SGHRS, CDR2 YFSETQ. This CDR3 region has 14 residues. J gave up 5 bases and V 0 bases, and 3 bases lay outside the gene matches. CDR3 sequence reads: CASSLVAGVDEQYF. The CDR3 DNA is TGCGCCAGCAGCTTGGTAGCGGGAGTGGACGAGCAGTACTTC.

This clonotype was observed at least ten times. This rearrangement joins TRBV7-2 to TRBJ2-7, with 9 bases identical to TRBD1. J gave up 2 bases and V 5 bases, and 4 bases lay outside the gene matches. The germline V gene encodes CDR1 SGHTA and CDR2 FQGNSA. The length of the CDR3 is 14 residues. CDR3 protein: CASSPGTGPYEQYF. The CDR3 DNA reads TGTGCCAGCAGCCCCGGGACAGGGCCCTACGAGCAGTACTTC.

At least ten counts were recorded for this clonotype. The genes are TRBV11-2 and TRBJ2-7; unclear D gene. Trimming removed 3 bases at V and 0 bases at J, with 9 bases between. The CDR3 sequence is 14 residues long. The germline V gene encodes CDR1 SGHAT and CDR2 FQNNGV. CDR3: CASSFSGSSYEQYF. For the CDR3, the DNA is TGTGCCAGCAGCTTTTCAGGAAGCTCCTACGAGCAGTACTTC.

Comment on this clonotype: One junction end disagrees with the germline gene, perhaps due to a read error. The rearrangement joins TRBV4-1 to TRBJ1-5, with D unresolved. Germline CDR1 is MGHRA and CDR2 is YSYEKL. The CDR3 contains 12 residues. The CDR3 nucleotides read TGCGCCAGCAGCCAAGGGGGTAAGACCCAGAATTTT. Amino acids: CASSQGGKTQNF.

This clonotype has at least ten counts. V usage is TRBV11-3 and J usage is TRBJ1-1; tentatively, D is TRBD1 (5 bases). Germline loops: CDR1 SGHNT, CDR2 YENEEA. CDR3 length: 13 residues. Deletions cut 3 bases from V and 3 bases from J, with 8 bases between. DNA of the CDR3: TGTGCCAGCAGCTTCTTCAGGGACACTGAAGCTTTCTTT. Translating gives CASSFFRDTEAFF.

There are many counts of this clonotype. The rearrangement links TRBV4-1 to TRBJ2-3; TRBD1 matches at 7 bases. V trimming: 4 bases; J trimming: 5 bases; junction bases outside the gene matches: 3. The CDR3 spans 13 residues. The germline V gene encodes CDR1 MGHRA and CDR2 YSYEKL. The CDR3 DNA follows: TGCGCCAGCAGCCCTTGGACAGGAGATACGCAGTATTTT. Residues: CASSPWTGDTQYF.

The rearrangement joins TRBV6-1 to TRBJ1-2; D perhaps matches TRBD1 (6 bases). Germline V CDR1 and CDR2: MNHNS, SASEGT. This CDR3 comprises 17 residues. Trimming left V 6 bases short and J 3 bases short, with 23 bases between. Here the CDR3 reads CASSTEWARGRYYGYTF. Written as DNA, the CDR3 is TGTGCCAGCAGCACGGAGTGGGCCAGGGGTCGCTACTATGGCTACACCTTC.

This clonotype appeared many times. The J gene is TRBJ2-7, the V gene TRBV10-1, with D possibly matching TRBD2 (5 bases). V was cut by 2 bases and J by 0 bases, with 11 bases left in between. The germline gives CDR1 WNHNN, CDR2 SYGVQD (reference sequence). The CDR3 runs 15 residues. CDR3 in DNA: TGCGCCAGCAGTGAGAGTGGAGGCGTCTCCTACGAGCAGTACTTC. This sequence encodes CASSESGGVSYEQYF.

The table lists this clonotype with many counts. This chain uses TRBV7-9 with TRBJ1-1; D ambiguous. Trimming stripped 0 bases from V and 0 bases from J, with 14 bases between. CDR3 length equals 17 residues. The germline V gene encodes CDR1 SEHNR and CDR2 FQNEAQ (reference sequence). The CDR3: CASSLALTATMNTEAFF. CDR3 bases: TGTGCCAGCAGCTTAGCGCTTACAGCCACTATGAACACTGAAGCTTTCTTT.

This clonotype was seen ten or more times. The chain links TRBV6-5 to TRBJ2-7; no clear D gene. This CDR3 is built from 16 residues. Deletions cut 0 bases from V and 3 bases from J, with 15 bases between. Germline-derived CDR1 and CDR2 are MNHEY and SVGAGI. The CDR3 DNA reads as TGTGCCAGCAGTTACTCAAGAACACACTTATACTACGAGCAGTACTTC. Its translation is CASSYSRTHLYYEQYF.

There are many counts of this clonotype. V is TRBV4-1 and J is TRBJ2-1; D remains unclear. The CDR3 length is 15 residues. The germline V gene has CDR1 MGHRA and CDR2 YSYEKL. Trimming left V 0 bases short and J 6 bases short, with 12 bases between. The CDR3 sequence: CASSQEHQILNEQFF. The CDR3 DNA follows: TGCGCCAGCAGCCAAGAACACCAAATTCTCAATGAGCAGTTCTTC.

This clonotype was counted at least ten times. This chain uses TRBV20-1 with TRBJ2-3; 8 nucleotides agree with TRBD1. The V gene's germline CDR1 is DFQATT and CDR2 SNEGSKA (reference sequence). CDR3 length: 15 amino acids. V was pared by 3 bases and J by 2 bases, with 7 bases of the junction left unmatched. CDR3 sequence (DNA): TGCAGTGCTAGGCCTGGACAGGGAATCACAGATACGCAGTATTTT. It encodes CSARPGQGITDTQYF.

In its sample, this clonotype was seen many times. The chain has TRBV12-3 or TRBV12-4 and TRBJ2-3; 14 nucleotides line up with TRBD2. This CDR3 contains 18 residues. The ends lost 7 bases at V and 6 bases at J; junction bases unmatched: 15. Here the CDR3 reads CASTQVGLAGDRIDTQYF. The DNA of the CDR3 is TGTGCCAGCACCCAAGTGGGACTAGCGGGGGACAGGATTGATACGCAGTATTTT.

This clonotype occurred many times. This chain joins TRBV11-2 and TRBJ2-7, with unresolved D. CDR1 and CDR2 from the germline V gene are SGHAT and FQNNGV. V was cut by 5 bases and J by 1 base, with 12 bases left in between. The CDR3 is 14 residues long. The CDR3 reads CASSPPWGSYEQYF. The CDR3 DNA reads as TGTGCCAGCAGCCCCCCGTGGGGTTCCTACGAGCAGTACTTC.

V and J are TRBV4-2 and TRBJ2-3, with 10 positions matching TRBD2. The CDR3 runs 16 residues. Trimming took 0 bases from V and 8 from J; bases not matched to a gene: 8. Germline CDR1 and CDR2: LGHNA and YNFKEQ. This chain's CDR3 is CASSQDEGLASGTQYF. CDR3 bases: TGTGCCAGCAGCCAAGACGAGGGACTAGCGTCGGGTACGCAGTATTTT.

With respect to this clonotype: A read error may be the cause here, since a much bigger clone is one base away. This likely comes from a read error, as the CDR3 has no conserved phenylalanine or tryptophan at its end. This chain's CDR3 is CASSQPRGDGYTC. The DNA of the CDR3 is TGCGCCAGCAGCCAACCTCGGGGGGATGGCTACACCTGC. The chain is built from TRBV4-1 and TRBJ1-2, with D perhaps matching TRBD1 (5 bases). Per the germline V gene, CDR1 is MGHRA and CDR2 is YSYEKL. V was pared by 2 bases and J by 6 bases, with 10 bases between. The CDR3 runs 13 residues.

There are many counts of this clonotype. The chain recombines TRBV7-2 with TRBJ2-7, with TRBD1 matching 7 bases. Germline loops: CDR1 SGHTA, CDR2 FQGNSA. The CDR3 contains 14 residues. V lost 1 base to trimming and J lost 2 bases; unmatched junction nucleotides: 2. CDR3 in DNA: TGTGCCAGCAGCTTAGGACAGGGAGCCTACGAGCAGTACTTC. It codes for CASSLGQGAYEQYF. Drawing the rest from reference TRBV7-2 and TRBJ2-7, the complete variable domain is GAGVSQSPSNKVTEKGKDVELRCDPISGHTALYWYRQSLGQGLEFLIYFQGNSAPDKSGLPSDRFSAERTGGSVSTLTIQRTQQEDSAVYLCASSLGQGAYEQYFGPGTRLTVT.

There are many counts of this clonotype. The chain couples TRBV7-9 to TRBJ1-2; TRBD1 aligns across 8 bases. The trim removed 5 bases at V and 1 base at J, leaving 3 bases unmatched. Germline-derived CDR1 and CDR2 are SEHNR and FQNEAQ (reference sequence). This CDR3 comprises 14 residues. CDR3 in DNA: TGTGCCAGCAGCCCTGGACAGGGTAACTATGGCTACACCTTC. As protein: CASSPGQGNYGYTF.

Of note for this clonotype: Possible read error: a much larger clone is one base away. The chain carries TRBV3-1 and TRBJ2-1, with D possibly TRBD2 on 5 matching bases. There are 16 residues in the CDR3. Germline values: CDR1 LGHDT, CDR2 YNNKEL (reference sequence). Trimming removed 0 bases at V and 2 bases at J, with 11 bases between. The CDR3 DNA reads TGTGCCAGCAGCCAAGATCCGGGAACAGCCTACAATGAGCAGTTCTTC. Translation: CASSQDPGTAYNEQFF.

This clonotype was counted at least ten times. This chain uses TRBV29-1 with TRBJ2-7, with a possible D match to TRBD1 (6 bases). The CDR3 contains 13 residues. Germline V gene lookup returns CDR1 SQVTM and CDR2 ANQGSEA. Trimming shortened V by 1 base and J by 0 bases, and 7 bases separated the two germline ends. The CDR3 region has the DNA TGCAGCGTTGAAGTAGGGGGCTCCTACGAGCAGTACTTC. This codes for CSVEVGGSYEQYF.

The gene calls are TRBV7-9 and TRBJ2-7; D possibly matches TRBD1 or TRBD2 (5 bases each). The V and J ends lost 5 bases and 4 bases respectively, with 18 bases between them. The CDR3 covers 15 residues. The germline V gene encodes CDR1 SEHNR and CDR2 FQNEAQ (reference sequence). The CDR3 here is CASSAGLGLDYEQYF. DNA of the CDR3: TGTGCCAGCAGCGCTGGACTGGGGCTCGATTACGAGCAGTACTTC.

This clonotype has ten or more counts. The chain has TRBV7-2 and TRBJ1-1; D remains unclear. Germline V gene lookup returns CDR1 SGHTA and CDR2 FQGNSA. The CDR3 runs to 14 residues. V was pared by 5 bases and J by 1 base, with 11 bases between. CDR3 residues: CASSLDTTNTEAFF. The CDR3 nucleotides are TGTGCCAGCAGCCTAGACACCACGAACACTGAAGCTTTCTTT. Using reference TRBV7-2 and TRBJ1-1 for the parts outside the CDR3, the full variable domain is GAGVSQSPSNKVTEKGKDVELRCDPISGHTALYWYRQSLGQGLEFLIYFQGNSAPDKSGLPSDRFSAERTGGSVSTLTIQRTQQEDSAVYLCASSLDTTNTEAFFGQGTRLTVV.

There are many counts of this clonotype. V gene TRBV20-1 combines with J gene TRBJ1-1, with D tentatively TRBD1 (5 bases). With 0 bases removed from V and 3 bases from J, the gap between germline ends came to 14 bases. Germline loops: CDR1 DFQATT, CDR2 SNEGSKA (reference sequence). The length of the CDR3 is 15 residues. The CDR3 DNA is TGCAGTGCTAGAGATAGGGGAAGTTTGGACACTGAAGCTTTCTTT. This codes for CSARDRGSLDTEAFF.

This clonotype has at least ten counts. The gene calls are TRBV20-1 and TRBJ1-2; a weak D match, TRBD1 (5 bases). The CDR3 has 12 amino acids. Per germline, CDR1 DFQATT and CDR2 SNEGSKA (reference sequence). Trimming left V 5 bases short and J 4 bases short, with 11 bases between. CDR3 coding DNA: TGCAGTGCTGCCGGGACGGCCTATGGCTACACCTTC. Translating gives CSAAGTAYGYTF.

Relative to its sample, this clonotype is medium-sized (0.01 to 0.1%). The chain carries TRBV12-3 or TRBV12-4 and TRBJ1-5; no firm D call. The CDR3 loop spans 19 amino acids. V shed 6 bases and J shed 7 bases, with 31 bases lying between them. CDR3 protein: CASRVYLLGKQRPEQPQHF. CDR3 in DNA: TGTGCCAGCAGAGTTTACCTCCTGGGTAAACAGAGGCCTGAACAGCCCCAGCATTTT.

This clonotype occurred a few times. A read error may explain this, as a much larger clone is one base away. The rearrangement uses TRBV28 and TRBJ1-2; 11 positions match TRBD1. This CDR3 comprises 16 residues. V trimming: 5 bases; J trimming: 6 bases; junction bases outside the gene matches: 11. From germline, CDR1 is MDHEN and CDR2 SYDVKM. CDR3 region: CASSPYFRDRGNGYTF. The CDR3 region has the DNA TGTGCCAGCAGTCCCTACTTCCGGGACAGGGGGAATGGCTACACCTTC.